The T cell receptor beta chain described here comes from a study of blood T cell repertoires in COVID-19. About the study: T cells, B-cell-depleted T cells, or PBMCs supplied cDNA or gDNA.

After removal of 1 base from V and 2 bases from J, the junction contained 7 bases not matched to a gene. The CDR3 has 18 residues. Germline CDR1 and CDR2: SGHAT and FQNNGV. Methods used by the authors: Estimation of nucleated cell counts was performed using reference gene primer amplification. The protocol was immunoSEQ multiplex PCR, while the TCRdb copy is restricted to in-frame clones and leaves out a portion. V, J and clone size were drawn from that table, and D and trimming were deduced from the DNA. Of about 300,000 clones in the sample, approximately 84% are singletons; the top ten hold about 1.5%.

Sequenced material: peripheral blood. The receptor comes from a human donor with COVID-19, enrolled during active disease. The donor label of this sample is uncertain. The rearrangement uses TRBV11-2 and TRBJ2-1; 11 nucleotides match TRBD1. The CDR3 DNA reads TGTGCCAGCAGCTTAGGGGGCGGGACAGGGGGAACCTACAATGAGCAGTTCTTC. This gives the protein CASSLGGGTGGTYNEQFF.